The present T cell receptor beta chain was sequenced within a study of blood T cell repertoires in COVID-19. Study details: T cells, B-cell-depleted T cells, or PBMCs supplied cDNA or gDNA.

V was cut by 0 bases and J by 8 bases, with 14 bases left in between. The CDR3 is 16 amino acids. In germline, CDR1 is MNHEY, CDR2 SMNVEV (reference sequence). Sequencing used immunoSEQ multiplex PCR; TCRdb keeps in-frame clones, though not all of them. The table includes under 300,000 clones, 80% to 85% detected once. The rearrangement joins TRBV27 to TRBJ1-6; TRBD1 is a possible D gene (6 bases). The sample consisted of peripheral blood. The origin of this receptor is a woman between 55 and 75 years old with active or convalescent COVID-19. The CDR3 region has the DNA TGTGCCAGCAGTTTATCCGCCACAGGGATGTATTCACCCCTCCACTTT. It is translated as CASSLSATGMYSPLHF.